The 25 T cell receptor beta chains in this list originate from one sample, sequenced in a study of brain T cells in children with intractable seizures (dated by TCRdb to the early 2020s). This specimen's time point label, per the study, means: blood from clinic visit 5 months post-surgery; TSC patient then seizure free. Receptor libraries were prepared by the immunoSEQ multiplex PCR assay. Sourced from immuneACCESS, this table was stored by TCRdb with only in-frame sequences that have V and J called. A share of the clones is absent; for the studies checked, an unresolved V gene accounts for under half, and the remainder has no known explanation. Recorded for this sample are 340,000 or so clones; roughly 92% of them occurred a single time. 5.5% to 6% of the sample is held by the ten biggest clonotypes. Here the sequenced sample was peripheral blood, taken 4 to 5 months after surgery. Source of these receptors: a boy under three years old with tuberous sclerosis and intractable seizures.

The chain combines TRBV6-5 with TRBJ1-4; 7 bases are shared with TRBD1. Germline CDR1 and CDR2: MNHEY and SVGAGI. The CDR3 spans 16 residues. The trim removed 4 bases at V and 7 bases at J, leaving 12 bases unmatched. CDR3 in amino acids: CASSSQQQGIGEKLFF. The CDR3 nucleotides read TGTGCCAGCAGTTCACAACAACAGGGGATTGGTGAAAAACTGTTTTTT.

This sequence joins TRBV19 and TRBJ1-2; no clear D. The germline V gene has CDR1 LNHDA and CDR2 SQIVND (reference sequence). Trimming left V 6 bases short and J 4 bases short, with 21 bases between. The CDR3 runs to 16 residues. The CDR3 loop is CASSRPGLPPLYGYTF. CDR3 sequence (DNA): TGTGCCAGTAGCCGGCCGGGTTTACCGCCACTCTATGGCTACACCTTC. Drawing the rest from reference TRBV19 and TRBJ1-2, the complete variable domain is DGGITQSPKYLFRKEGQNVTLSCEQNLNHDAMYWYRQDPGQGLRLIYYSQIVNDFQKGDIAEGYSVSREKKESFPLTVTSAQKNPTAFYLCASSRPGLPPLYGYTFGSGTRLTVV.

This clone was counted a few times. CDR3 DNA sequence: TGTGCCAGCAGTCCAAGGACTAGCGGCTACGAGCAGTACTTC. It is translated as CASSPRTSGYEQYF. This chain links TRBV6-5 with TRBJ2-7; TRBD2 aligns across 10 bases. The V and J ends lost 5 bases and 3 bases, in that order; junction bases with no gene match: 4. The CDR3 consists of 14 residues. Germline V gives CDR1 MNHEY, CDR2 SVGAGI.

The chain employs TRBV3-1 (or the pseudogene TRBV3-2) and TRBJ1-1; a possible D gene is TRBD1 (6 bases). V lost 4 bases and J 10 bases, leaving 13 bases between the germline ends. In germline, CDR1 is LGHDT, CDR2 YNNKEL (reference sequence). This CDR3 has 12 amino acids. The CDR3: CASSPSRGRAFF. In DNA form, the CDR3 reads TGTGCCAGCAGCCCAAGTCGGGGGCGAGCTTTCTTT.

V and J are TRBV2 and TRBJ2-5; D is ambiguous. The CDR3 contains 13 residues. Germline values: CDR1 SNHLY, CDR2 FYNNEI. V shed 2 bases and J shed 4 bases, with 8 bases lying between them. The CDR3 here is CASSEPLIETQYF. DNA of the CDR3: TGTGCCAGCAGTGAACCCCTTATAGAGACCCAGTACTTC. The full variable domain, completed using reference TRBV2 and TRBJ2-5, is EPEVTQTPSHQVTQMGQEVILRCVPISNHLYFYWYRQILGQKVEFLVSFYNNEISEKSEIFDDQFSVERPDGSNFTLKIRSTKLEDSAMYFCASSEPLIETQYFGPGTRLLVL.

The chain carries TRBV10-3 and TRBJ1-5; the D is unclear. The CDR3 has 15 amino acids. The ends were cut back, 0 bases at V and 5 bases at J, with 11 bases in the middle. Germline assignment: CDR1 ENHRY and CDR2 SYGVKD. The CDR3 coding sequence is TGTGCCATCAGTGAGTCAGAACCGACCGATCAGCCCCAGCATTTT. It codes for CAISESEPTDQPQHF.

The chain combines TRBV11-2 with TRBJ2-7; tentatively, D is TRBD1 (6 bases). Per the germline V gene, CDR1 is SGHAT and CDR2 is FQNNGV. The CDR3 is 16 amino acids. Trimming shortened V by 3 bases and J by 0 bases, and 15 bases separated the two germline ends. The CDR3 DNA sequence: TGTGCCAGCAGCTTCCCCGCCGTACAGGGCTCCTACGAGCAGTACTTC. Amino acids: CASSFPAVQGSYEQYF.

The chain has TRBV3-1 (or the pseudogene TRBV3-2) and TRBJ1-1; 9 bases fit TRBD1. CDR3 length equals 17 residues. The germline CDR1 and CDR2 sequences are LGHDT and YNNKEL (reference sequence). V lost 2 bases and J lost 6; bases outside the gene matches: 13. The CDR3 here is CASSQRRGTGRVAEAFF. The DNA for the CDR3 is TGTGCCAGCAGCCAACGGCGAGGGACAGGGCGAGTGGCTGAAGCTTTCTTT.

The chain recombines TRBV7-9 with TRBJ2-6; tentatively, D is TRBD1 (5 bases). CDR3 length: 17 residues. The germline V gene has CDR1 SEHNR and CDR2 FQNEAQ (reference sequence). V was clipped by 5 bases and J by 0 bases, with 14 bases between them. CDR3 loop: CASSARALYSGANVLTF. CDR3 sequence (DNA): TGTGCCAGCAGCGCCAGGGCCCTCTACTCTGGGGCCAACGTCCTGACTTTC.

The V call is TRBV5-5, the J call TRBJ2-5; 12 bases map to TRBD2. The CDR3 runs to 18 residues. Per germline, CDR1 SGHKS and CDR2 YYEKEE (reference sequence). V lost 0 bases and J lost 5; bases outside the gene matches: 11. The DNA of the CDR3 is TGTGCCAGCAGCTTGGGACGCTCTAGCGGGGGGGCCGGGGAGACCCAGTACTTC. It specifies CASSLGRSSGGAGETQYF.

V gene TRBV19 combines with J gene TRBJ1-3; 9 nucleotides line up with TRBD1. J was trimmed by 2 bases and V by 6 bases; bases with no gene match: 2. In germline, CDR1 is LNHDA, CDR2 SQIVND (reference sequence). The CDR3 sequence is 14 residues long. The CDR3 sequence is CASRGQGAGNTIYF. The CDR3 DNA sequence: TGTGCCAGTAGGGGACAGGGTGCTGGAAACACCATATATTTT.

The chain links TRBV13 to TRBJ2-1; weak D call: TRBD2 (5 bases). Trimming left V 1 base short and J 1 base short, with 14 bases between. This CDR3 region has 17 residues. The germline CDR1 and CDR2 sequences are PRHDT and FYEKMQ (reference sequence). The CDR3 nucleotides read TGTGCCAGCAGCTTAGATCCCAGCGGATCTTCCTACAATGAGCAGTTCTTC. Encoded protein: CASSLDPSGSSYNEQFF.

The chain uses TRBV4-2 and TRBJ1-1; perhaps TRBD1 as D (6 bases). This CDR3 contains 13 residues. Germline values: CDR1 LGHNA, CDR2 YNFKEQ. V shed 5 bases and J shed 3 bases, with 10 bases lying between them. CDR3 sequence reads: CASSKDSYTEAFF. As DNA, the CDR3 is TGTGCCAGCAGCAAGGACAGTTACACTGAAGCTTTCTTT.

This clone was seen just once. The V gene is TRBV20-1, the J gene TRBJ2-7, with D tentatively TRBD1 or TRBD2 (5 bases each). The V end lost 4 bases, the J end lost 6 bases, and 10 bases lay between the germline ends. The length of the CDR3 is 11 residues. Per germline, CDR1 DFQATT and CDR2 SNEGSKA (reference sequence). Here the CDR3 reads CSATRGVEQYF. The CDR3 DNA is TGCAGTGCTACAAGGGGAGTCGAGCAGTACTTC.

CDR3 bases: TGTGCCAGCAGCTTTGTTCGGACGGACTATGGGGGCTACACCTTC. This encodes CASSFVRTDYGGYTF. V is TRBV5-6 and J is TRBJ1-2, with no clear D. The CDR3 is made up of 15 amino acids. Germline V gene data show CDR1 as SGHDT and CDR2 as YYEEEE. Trimming pared 2 bases from V and 8 bases from J, leaving 19 bases between.

For the CDR3, the DNA is TGTGCCAGTAGTGGCGGGGCTAATCAGCCCCAGCATTTT. Translated: CASSGGANQPQHF. The gene calls are TRBV19 and TRBJ1-5, with a weak D call TRBD1 (5 bases). CDR3 size: 13 residues. Looked up from germline, CDR1 is LNHDA and CDR2 is SQIVND (reference sequence). V lost 5 bases and J lost 4, with 9 bases in between.

V and J are TRBV5-4 and TRBJ2-7; D perhaps matches TRBD2 (5 bases). V lost 1 base, J lost 1 base, and 6 bases lay in between. This CDR3 contains 13 residues. Per the germline V gene, CDR1 is SGHNT and CDR2 is YYREEE (reference sequence). CDR3 in DNA: TGTGCCAGCAGCTTGACGGGATCCTACGAGCAGTACTTC. It is translated as CASSLTGSYEQYF.

The chain employs TRBV18 and TRBJ2-3, with 12 bases that match TRBD2. Trimming removed 4 bases from V and 0 bases from J; junction bases left unmatched: 5. Per germline, CDR1 KGHSH and CDR2 LQKENI. The CDR3 sequence is 17 residues long. The CDR3 region is CASSRAGLAGSTDTQYF. In DNA form, the CDR3 reads TGTGCCAGCTCACGAGCCGGACTAGCGGGAAGCACAGATACGCAGTATTTT.

V and J are TRBV24-1 and TRBJ2-3; TRBD1 might be the D (6 bases). Trimming shortened V by 5 bases and J by 5 bases, and 16 bases separated the two germline ends. Germline CDR1 KGHDR, CDR2 SFDVKD. The CDR3 sequence is 15 residues long. As DNA, the CDR3 is TGTGCCACCAGTGCCAGGGACACCTCCAGAGATACGCAGTATTTT. Translation gives CATSARDTSRDTQYF.

The chain uses TRBV19 and TRBJ2-1; D is unclear. This CDR3 is built from 13 residues. V was pared by 2 bases and J by 7 bases, with 9 bases between. Germline CDR1 LNHDA, CDR2 SQIVND (reference sequence). CDR3 sequence (DNA): TGTGCCAGTAGTATAATACACAGTAATGAGCAGTTCTTC. Translated, it gives CASSIIHSNEQFF.

This chain joins TRBV3-1 (or the pseudogene TRBV3-2) and TRBJ1-1; TRBD1 might be the D (6 bases). The germline V gene has CDR1 LGHDT and CDR2 YNNKEL (reference sequence). This CDR3 contains 15 residues. Trimming pared 4 bases from V and 1 base from J, leaving 13 bases between. The CDR3 loop is CASSLNGGRNTEAFF. The DNA of the CDR3 is TGTGCCAGCAGCCTCAACGGGGGGCGGAACACTGAAGCTTTCTTT.

V and J are TRBV5-4 and TRBJ1-1; D gene uncertain. This CDR3 region has 13 residues. Trimming removed 4 bases from V and 3 bases from J, with 10 bases in between. Germline values: CDR1 SGHNT, CDR2 YYREEE (reference sequence). The CDR3 spells CASSKGTDTEAFF. The CDR3 DNA follows: TGTGCCAGCAGCAAAGGTACGGACACTGAAGCTTTCTTT. Filled out from reference TRBV5-4 and TRBJ1-1, the complete variable domain reads ETGVTQSPTHLIKTRGQQVTLRCSSQSGHNTVSWYQQALGQGPQFIFQYYREEENGRGNFPPRFSGLQFPNYSSELNVNALELDDSALYLCASSKGTDTEAFFGQGTRLTVV.

The chain combines TRBV14 with TRBJ2-3; D is unclear. The germline V gene has CDR1 SGHDN and CDR2 FVKESK. V lost 0 bases and J lost 8, with 12 bases in between. The CDR3 loop spans 14 amino acids. This chain's CDR3 is CASSQDLQVTTQYF. The CDR3 DNA reads as TGTGCCAGCAGCCAAGATCTTCAGGTTACTACGCAGTATTTT.

J is TRBJ2-1 and V is TRBV27; 11 nucleotides agree with TRBD2. The CDR3 extends over 15 amino acids. V was clipped by 6 bases and J by 9 bases; unmatched bases: 10. Germline V CDR1 and CDR2: MNHEY, SMNVEV (reference sequence). The CDR3 DNA reads as TGTGCCAGCAGCCCCGGGACTAGCGGACGGGGTGAGCAGTTCTTC. This codes for CASSPGTSGRGEQFF.

V usage is TRBV19 and J usage is TRBJ2-5, with TRBD1 matching over 8 bases. The junction had 8 bases not matched to a gene; V was cut back by 9 bases and J by 2 bases. The CDR3 has 14 residues. Germline CDR1 and CDR2: LNHDA and SQIVND (reference sequence). This CDR3 is CASGTGVFQETQYF. The DNA for the CDR3 is TGTGCCAGCGGGACAGGTGTATTTCAAGAGACCCAGTACTTC. Full variable domain (remainder filled in from reference TRBV19 and TRBJ2-5): DGGITQSPKYLFRKEGQNVTLSCEQNLNHDAMYWYRQDPGQGLRLIYYSQIVNDFQKGDIAEGYSVSREKKESFPLTVTSAQKNPTAFYLCASGTGVFQETQYFGPGTRLLVL.